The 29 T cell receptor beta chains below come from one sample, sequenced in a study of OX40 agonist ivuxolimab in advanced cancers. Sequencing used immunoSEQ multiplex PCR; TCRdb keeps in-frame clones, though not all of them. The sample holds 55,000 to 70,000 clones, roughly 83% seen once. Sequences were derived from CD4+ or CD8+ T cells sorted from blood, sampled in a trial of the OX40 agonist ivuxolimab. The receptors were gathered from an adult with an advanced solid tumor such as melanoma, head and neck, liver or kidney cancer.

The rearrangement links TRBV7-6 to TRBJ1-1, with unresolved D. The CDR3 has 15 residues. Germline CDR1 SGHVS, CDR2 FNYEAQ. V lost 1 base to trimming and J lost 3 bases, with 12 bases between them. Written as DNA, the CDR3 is TGTGCCAGCAGCTTAGACGCCACAACGGACACTGAAGCTTTCTTT. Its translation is CASSLDATTDTEAFF.

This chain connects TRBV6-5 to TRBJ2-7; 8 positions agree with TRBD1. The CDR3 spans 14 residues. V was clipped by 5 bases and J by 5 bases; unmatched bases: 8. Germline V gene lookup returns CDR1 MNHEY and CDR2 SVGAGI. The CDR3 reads CASSPSGTGDEQYF. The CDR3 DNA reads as TGTGCCAGCAGTCCCTCCGGGACAGGAGACGAGCAGTACTTC.

The CDR3, as DNA: TGTGCCAGCTCACCTGGCCAGGCTAAGGCAGATACGCAGTATTTT. Its protein is CASSPGQAKADTQYF. The chain links TRBV18 to TRBJ2-3; D unresolved. Trimming pared 3 bases from V and 4 bases from J, leaving 14 bases between. The CDR3 contains 15 residues. CDR1 and CDR2 (germline): KGHSH, LQKENI. Full variable domain (missing parts from reference TRBV18 and TRBJ2-3): NAGVMQNPRHLVRRRGQEARLRCSPMKGHSHVYWYRQLPEEGLKFMVYLQKENIIDESGMPKERFSAEFPKEGPSILRIQQVVRGDSAAYFCASSPGQAKADTQYFGPGTRLTVL.

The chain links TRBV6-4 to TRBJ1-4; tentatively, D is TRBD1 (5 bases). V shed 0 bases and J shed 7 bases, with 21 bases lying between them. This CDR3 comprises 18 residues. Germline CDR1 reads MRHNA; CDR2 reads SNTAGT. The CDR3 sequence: CASSDSPRGGSKGEKLFF. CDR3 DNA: TGTGCCAGCAGTGACTCCCCGCGGGGGGGGTCCAAGGGTGAAAAACTGTTTTTT.

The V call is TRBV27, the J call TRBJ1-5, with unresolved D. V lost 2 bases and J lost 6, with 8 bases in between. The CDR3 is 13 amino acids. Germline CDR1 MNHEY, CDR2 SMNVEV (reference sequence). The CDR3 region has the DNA TGTGCCAGCAGTTTAGTGTCAGGTCAGCCCCAGCATTTT. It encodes CASSLVSGQPQHF.

The CDR3 region is CAISAGPSYEQYF. CDR3 nucleotides: TGTGCCATCAGCGCAGGGCCCTCCTACGAGCAGTACTTC. The rearrangement uses TRBV10-3 and TRBJ2-7; a weak D match, TRBD1 (5 bases). The V end was cut by 6 bases, the J end by 0 bases, with 9 bases between. This CDR3 comprises 13 residues. CDR1 ENHRY and CDR2 SYGVKD come from the germline V gene.

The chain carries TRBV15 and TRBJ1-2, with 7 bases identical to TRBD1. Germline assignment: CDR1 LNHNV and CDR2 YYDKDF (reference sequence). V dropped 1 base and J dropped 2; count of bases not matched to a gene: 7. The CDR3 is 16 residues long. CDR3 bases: TGTGCCACCAGCAGAGTGGGAGACAGGGAGAACTATGGCTACACCTTC. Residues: CATSRVGDRENYGYTF.

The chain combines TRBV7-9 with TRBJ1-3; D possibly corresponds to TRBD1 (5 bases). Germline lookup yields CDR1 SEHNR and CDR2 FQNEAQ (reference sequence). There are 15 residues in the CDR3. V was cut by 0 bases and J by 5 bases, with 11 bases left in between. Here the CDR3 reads CASSLAQGPRNTIYF. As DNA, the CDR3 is TGTGCCAGCAGCTTAGCGCAGGGCCCGCGAAACACCATATATTTT.

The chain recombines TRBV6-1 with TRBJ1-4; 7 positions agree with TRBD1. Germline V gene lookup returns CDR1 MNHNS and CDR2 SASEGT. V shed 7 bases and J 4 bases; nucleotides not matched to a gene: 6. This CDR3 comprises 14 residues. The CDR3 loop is CASTIQGSNEKLFF. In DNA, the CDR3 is TGTGCCAGCACTATACAGGGGAGTAATGAAAAACTGTTTTTT.

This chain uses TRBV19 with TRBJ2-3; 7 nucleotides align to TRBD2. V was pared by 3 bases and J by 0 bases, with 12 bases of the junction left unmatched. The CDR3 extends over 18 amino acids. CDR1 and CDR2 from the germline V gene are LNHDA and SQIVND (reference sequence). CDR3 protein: CASSIVGGSLASTDTQYF. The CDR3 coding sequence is TGTGCCAGTAGTATTGTGGGGGGGTCCCTGGCTAGCACAGATACGCAGTATTTT. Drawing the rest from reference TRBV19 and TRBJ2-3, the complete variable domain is DGGITQSPKYLFRKEGQNVTLSCEQNLNHDAMYWYRQDPGQGLRLIYYSQIVNDFQKGDIAEGYSVSREKKESFPLTVTSAQKNPTAFYLCASSIVGGSLASTDTQYFGPGTRLTVL.

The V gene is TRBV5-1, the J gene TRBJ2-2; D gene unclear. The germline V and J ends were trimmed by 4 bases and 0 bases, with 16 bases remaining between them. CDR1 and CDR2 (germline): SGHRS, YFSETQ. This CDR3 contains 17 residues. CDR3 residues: CASSPLSASTNTGELFF. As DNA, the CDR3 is TGCGCCAGCAGCCCCCTTTCAGCATCCACGAACACCGGGGAGCTGTTTTTT.

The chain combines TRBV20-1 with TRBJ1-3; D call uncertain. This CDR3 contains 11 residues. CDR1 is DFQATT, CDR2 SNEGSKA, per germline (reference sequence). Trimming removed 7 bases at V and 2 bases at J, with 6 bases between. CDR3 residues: CSGGAGNTIYF. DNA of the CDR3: TGCAGTGGGGGAGCTGGAAACACCATATATTTT.

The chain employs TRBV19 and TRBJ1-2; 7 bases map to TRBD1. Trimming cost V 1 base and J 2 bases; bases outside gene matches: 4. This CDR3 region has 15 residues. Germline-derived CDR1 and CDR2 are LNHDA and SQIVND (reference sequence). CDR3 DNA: TGTGCCAGTAGTATAGGGTCGGGACAGAACTATGGCTACACCTTC. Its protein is CASSIGSGQNYGYTF. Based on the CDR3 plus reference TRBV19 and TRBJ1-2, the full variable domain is DGGITQSPKYLFRKEGQNVTLSCEQNLNHDAMYWYRQDPGQGLRLIYYSQIVNDFQKGDIAEGYSVSREKKESFPLTVTSAQKNPTAFYLCASSIGSGQNYGYTFGSGTRLTVV.

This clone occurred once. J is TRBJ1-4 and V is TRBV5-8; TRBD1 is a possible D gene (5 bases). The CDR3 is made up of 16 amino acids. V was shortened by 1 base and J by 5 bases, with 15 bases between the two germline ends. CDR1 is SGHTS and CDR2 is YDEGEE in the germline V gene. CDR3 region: CASSLRGAGRNEKLFF. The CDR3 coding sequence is TGTGCCAGCAGCTTGAGGGGTGCAGGGAGAAATGAAAAACTGTTTTTT.

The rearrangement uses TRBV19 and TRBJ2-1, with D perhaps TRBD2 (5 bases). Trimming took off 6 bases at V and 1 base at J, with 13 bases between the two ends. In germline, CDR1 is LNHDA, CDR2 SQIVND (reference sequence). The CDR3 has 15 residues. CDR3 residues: CASSHRTGSYNEQFF. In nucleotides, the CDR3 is TGTGCCAGTAGCCATAGGACGGGGTCCTACAATGAGCAGTTCTTC.

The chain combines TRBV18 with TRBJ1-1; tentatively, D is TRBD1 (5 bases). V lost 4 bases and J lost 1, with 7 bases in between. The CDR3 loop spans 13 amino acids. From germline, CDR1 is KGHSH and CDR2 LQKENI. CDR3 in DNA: TGTGCCAGCTCACAGGGGTCGAACACTGAAGCTTTCTTT. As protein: CASSQGSNTEAFF.

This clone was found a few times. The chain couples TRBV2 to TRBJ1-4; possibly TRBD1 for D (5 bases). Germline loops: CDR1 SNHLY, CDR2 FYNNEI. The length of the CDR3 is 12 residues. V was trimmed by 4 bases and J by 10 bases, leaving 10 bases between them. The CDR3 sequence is CASSAVGGKLFF. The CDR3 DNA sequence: TGTGCCAGCAGTGCGGTGGGGGGAAAACTGTTTTTT.

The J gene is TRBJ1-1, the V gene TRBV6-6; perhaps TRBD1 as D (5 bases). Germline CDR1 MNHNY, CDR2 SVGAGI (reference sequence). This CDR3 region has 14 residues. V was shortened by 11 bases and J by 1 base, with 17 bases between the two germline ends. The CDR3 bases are TGTGCCTGGGGACCGGGACTGGGGAACACTGAAGCTTTCTTT. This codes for CAWGPGLGNTEAFF.

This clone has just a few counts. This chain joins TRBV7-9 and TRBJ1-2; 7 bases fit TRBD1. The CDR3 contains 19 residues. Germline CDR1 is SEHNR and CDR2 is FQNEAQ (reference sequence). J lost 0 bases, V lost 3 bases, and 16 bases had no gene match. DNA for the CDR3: TGTGCCAGCAGCTTCCCCACTATCGGACAGGAGAAAGCTAACTATGGCTACACCTTC. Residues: CASSFPTIGQEKANYGYTF.

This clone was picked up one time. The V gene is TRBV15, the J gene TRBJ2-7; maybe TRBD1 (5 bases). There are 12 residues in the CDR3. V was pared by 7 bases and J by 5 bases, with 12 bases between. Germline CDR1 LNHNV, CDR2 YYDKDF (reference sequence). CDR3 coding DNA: TGTGCCACCAAGGGCAGGGCTCACGAGCAGTACTTC. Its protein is CATKGRAHEQYF.

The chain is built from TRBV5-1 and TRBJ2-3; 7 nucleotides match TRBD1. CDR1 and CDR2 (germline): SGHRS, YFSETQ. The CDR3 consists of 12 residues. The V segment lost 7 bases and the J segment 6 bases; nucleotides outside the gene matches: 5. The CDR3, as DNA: TGCGCCAGCTCTGGACAGGCGGATACGCAGTATTTT. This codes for CASSGQADTQYF.

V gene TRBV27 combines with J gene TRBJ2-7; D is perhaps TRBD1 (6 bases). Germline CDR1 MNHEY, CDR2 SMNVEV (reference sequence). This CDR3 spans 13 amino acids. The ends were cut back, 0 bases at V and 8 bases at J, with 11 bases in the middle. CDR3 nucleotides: TGTGCCAGCAGTTTATCAGTACAGGGACAGCAGTACTTC. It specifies CASSLSVQGQQYF.

In DNA form, the CDR3 reads TGCGCCAGCAGCACGGGACAGGGAGATAATTCACCCCTCCACTTT. Amino acids: CASSTGQGDNSPLHF. The chain couples TRBV5-1 to TRBJ1-6; 9 bases map to TRBD1. The CDR3 length is 15 residues. V lost 4 bases, J lost 5 bases, and 4 bases stayed unmatched. Germline assignment: CDR1 SGHRS and CDR2 YFSETQ.

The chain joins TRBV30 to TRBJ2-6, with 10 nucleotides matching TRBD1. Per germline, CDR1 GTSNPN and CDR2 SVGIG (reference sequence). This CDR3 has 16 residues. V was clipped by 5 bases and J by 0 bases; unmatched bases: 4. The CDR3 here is CAWGDRGVSGANVLTF. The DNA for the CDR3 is TGTGCCTGGGGGGACAGGGGCGTCTCTGGGGCCAACGTCCTGACTTTC.

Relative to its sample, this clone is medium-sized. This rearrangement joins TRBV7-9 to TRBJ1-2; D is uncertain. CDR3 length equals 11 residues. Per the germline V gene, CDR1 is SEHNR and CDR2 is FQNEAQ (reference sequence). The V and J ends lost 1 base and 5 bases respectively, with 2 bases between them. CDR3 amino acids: CASSLEYGYTF. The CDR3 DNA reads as TGTGCCAGCAGCTTAGAATATGGCTACACCTTC.

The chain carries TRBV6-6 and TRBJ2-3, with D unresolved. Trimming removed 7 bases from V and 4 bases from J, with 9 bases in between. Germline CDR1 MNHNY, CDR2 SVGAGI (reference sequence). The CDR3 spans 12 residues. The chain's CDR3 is CASTNPPDTQYF. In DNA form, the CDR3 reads TGTGCCAGCACAAATCCGCCAGATACGCAGTATTTT.

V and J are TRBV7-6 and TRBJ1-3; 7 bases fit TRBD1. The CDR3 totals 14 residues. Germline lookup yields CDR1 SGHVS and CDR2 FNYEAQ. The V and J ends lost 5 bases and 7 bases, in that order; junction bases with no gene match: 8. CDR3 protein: CASSDNRGQNTIYF. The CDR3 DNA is TGTGCCAGCAGCGATAATAGGGGGCAGAACACCATATATTTT.

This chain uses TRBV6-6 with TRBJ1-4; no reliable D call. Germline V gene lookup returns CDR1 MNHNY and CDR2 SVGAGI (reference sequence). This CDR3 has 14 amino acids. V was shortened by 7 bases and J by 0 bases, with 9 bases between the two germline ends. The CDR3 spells CASKPLATNEKLFF. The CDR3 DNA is TGTGCCAGCAAGCCGCTTGCAACTAATGAAAAACTGTTTTTT.

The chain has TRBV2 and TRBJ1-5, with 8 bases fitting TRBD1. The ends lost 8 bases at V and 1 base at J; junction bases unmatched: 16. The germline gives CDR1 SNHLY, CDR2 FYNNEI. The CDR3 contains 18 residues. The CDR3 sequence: CASDKLPGGSKSNQPQHF. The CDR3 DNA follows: TGTGCCAGCGACAAGCTCCCAGGGGGCTCAAAGAGCAATCAGCCCCAGCATTTT.